The rows below give T cell receptor beta chains drawn from one sample of a study of cytomegalovirus exposure and HLA in healthy donors. Sequencing used immunoSEQ multiplex PCR; TCRdb keeps in-frame clones, though not all of them. This table holds some 100,000 clones, 79% found once. The source material was PBMCs. These receptors were obtained from a female donor in good health and CMV-seropositive. Both conserved end residues are part of each CDR3. D genes are given only for firm matches. Only part of the rows carry a size: once, few, many, or a class if the clone is expanded.

V	D	size	J	length	DNA	CDR3
TRBV14	TRBD1	.	TRBJ1-5	14	TGTGCCAGCAGCCCGCAGGGGGCGAGGCAGCCCCAGCATTTT	CASSPQGARQPQHF
TRBV18	.	.	TRBJ1-1	15	TGTGCCAGCTCGCCCTCCTCCGGGAGAAACACTGAAGCTTTCTTT	CASSPSSGRNTEAFF
TRBV4-3	TRBD1	.	TRBJ1-6	14	TGCGCCAGCAGCCCGGGGACAGATAATTCACCCCTCCACTTT	CASSPGTDNSPLHF
TRBV18	.	.	TRBJ2-1	16	TGTGCCAGCTCAGTCGGTAAGGGGCGTCTATACAATGAGCAGTTCTTC	CASSVGKGRLYNEQFF
TRBV5-4	TRBD1	.	TRBJ2-2	18	TGTGCCAGCAGCTTGGCCGAGAACAGGGGGCGCGACACCGGGGAGCTGTTTTTT	CASSLAENRGRDTGELFF
TRBV5-4	TRBD1	.	TRBJ2-7	13	TGTGCCAGCAGCCGGACAGGGTCTGACGAGCAGTACTTC	CASSRTGSDEQYF
TRBV18	TRBD2	.	TRBJ2-7	16	TGTGCCAGCTCATCTTTCAAAGCGGGAGGCGTCTACGAGCAGTACTTC	CASSSFKAGGVYEQYF
TRBV14	TRBD2	.	TRBJ2-3	16	TGTGCCAGCAGCCAAGAGCGGGGGGGTCCCACAGATACGCAGTATTTT	CASSQERGGPTDTQYF
TRBV2	.	.	TRBJ2-5	13	TGTGCCAGCACCGAGGGATCACCAGAGACCCAGTACTTC	CASTEGSPETQYF
TRBV5-1	TRBD1	.	TRBJ1-2	14	TGCGCCAGCAGCTTGCGGACAGGGGTGGATGGCTACACCTTC	CASSLRTGVDGYTF
TRBV5-4	TRBD2	.	TRBJ2-1	15	TGTGCCAGCAGCTTAGCGGGAATTAGGGACAATGAGCAGTTCTTC	CASSLAGIRDNEQFF
TRBV7-2	.	once	TRBJ1-2	16	TGTGCCAGCAGCTTAGGGCGGCAGGGGTTTGGGTATGGCTACACCTTC	CASSLGRQGFGYGYTF
TRBV5-1	TRBD2	.	TRBJ2-7	15	TGCGCCAGCAGCGTAACTAGCGGGAGTGTGAACGAGCAGTACTTC	CASSVTSGSVNEQYF
TRBV5-1	TRBD1	.	TRBJ1-4	15	TGCGCCAGCAGCTTCGAGACAGGGGGCGAAGAAAAACTGTTTTTT	CASSFETGGEEKLFF
TRBV7-9	.	.	TRBJ2-5	16	TGTGCCAGCAGCTTAGCGGCAGGGCACGATCGAGAGACCCAGTACTTC	CASSLAAGHDRETQYF
TRBV2	.	.	TRBJ2-7	13	TGTGCCAGCAAGACAGCCCCATTATACGAGCAGTACTTC	CASKTAPLYEQYF
TRBV2	.	.	TRBJ2-3	16	TGTGCCAGCAGTGGGATAGCGGACACTAGCACAGATACGCAGTATTTT	CASSGIADTSTDTQYF
TRBV13	.	.	TRBJ2-1	10	TGTGCCAGCAATCGGGGTGAGCAGTTCTTC	CASNRGEQFF
TRBV6-1	TRBD1	.	TRBJ2-7	15	TGTGCCAGCAGTGTGGGACAGGGGGCCTACTACGAGCAGTACTTC	CASSVGQGAYYEQYF